This is a list of T cell receptor beta chains from one sample in a study of metastatic and nonmetastatic thyroid tumors. Via MiXCR, TCRdb re-called the PCR reads. The sample lists 15,000 to 25,000 clones; 22% were seen once. The sequenced sample was tumor tissue. The receptor source for this set is a male donor with papillary thyroid cancer or a benign thyroid nodule (not recorded which). Some clones in this sample may be carry-over from other donors' samples. CDR3s include the opening cysteine and the closing phenylalanine or tryptophan. The D gene is left open where the match is weak. Rows give clone size only sometimes, using once, few, many, or a class for an expanded clone.

clone_size: medium-sized; j_call: TRBJ2-7; v_call: TRBV6-2/TRBV6-3; d_call: NA; cdr3_nt: TGTGCCAGCAGTTATGGCTTCTACGAGCAGTACTTC; cdr3_aa: CASSYGFYEQYF
clone_size: NA; j_call: TRBJ2-3; v_call: TRBV14; d_call: NA; cdr3_nt: TGTGCCAGCAATTATGGGAGCACAGATACGCAGTATTTT; cdr3_aa: CASNYGSTDTQYF
clone_size: NA; j_call: TRBJ1-5; v_call: TRBV6-1; d_call: NA; cdr3_nt: TGCGCCAGAAGTAAGACAGGAGATCTTCACCAGCCTTTT; cdr3_aa: CARSKTGDLHQPF
clone_size: few; j_call: TRBJ2-2; v_call: TRBV12-3/TRBV12-4; d_call: NA; cdr3_nt: TGTGCCAGCCTTAGTGGCGCCGGGGAGCTGTTTTTT; cdr3_aa: CASLSGAGELFF
clone_size: many; j_call: TRBJ2-1; v_call: TRBV27; d_call: TRBD2; cdr3_nt: TGTGCCAGCAAGCGGGAGGGGCGCTCCTACAATGAGCAGTTCTTC; cdr3_aa: CASKREGRSYNEQFF
clone_size: NA; j_call: TRBJ1-2; v_call: TRBV30; d_call: NA; cdr3_nt: TGTGCCTGGAGTGGGAACCCACGGGGCTATGGCTACACCTTC; cdr3_aa: CAWSGNPRGYGYTF
clone_size: NA; j_call: TRBJ1-4; v_call: TRBV5-1; d_call: NA; cdr3_nt: TGCGCCAGCAGCCGGGACCGCCCAACTAATGAACAACTGTTTTTT; cdr3_aa: CASSRDRPTNEQLFF
clone_size: many; j_call: TRBJ2-1; v_call: TRBV7-9; d_call: TRBD2; cdr3_nt: TGTGCCAGCAGTCTGAGCGGGACTGGCAATGAGCAGTTCTTC; cdr3_aa: CASSLSGTGNEQFF
clone_size: many; j_call: TRBJ2-1; v_call: TRBV12-3/TRBV12-4; d_call: NA; cdr3_nt: TGTGCCAGCAGTTCATCGGGGGACTCCTGGTACAATGAGCAGTTCTTC; cdr3_aa: CASSSSGDSWYNEQFF
clone_size: few; j_call: TRBJ2-1; v_call: TRBV10-3; d_call: NA; cdr3_nt: TGTGCCATCAGTGGGGCAGGGGCAGATGGGCAGTTCTTC; cdr3_aa: CAISGAGADGQFF
clone_size: many; j_call: TRBJ2-7; v_call: TRBV28; d_call: NA; cdr3_nt: TGTGCCAGTAGAGATGGCTCCGCCTACGAGCAGTACTTC; cdr3_aa: CASRDGSAYEQYF
clone_size: few; j_call: TRBJ2-1; v_call: TRBV27; d_call: NA; cdr3_nt: TGTGCCAGCAGCGACCCTGGGCCATACAATGAGCAGTTCTTC; cdr3_aa: CASSDPGPYNEQFF
clone_size: NA; j_call: TRBJ2-7; v_call: TRBV20-1; d_call: TRBD1; cdr3_nt: TGCTCACCCCCGGTACAGGGGGTTTACGAGCAGTACTTC; cdr3_aa: CSPPVQGVYEQYF
clone_size: many; j_call: TRBJ1-2; v_call: TRBV11-2; d_call: NA; cdr3_nt: TGTGCCAGCAGCTTAGATCAAGGGGTGGGCTACACCTTC; cdr3_aa: CASSLDQGVGYTF
clone_size: NA; j_call: TRBJ1-1; v_call: TRBV5-6; d_call: NA; cdr3_nt: TGTGCCAGCAGCTTGGTGGCTGAGGCCGCTGAAGCTTTCTTT; cdr3_aa: CASSLVAEAAEAFF
clone_size: NA; j_call: TRBJ1-1; v_call: TRBV20-1; d_call: NA; cdr3_nt: TGCAGTGCGCAAAACAGGGTGGCTAACACTGAAGCTTTCTTT; cdr3_aa: CSAQNRVANTEAFF
clone_size: many; j_call: TRBJ2-5; v_call: TRBV5-4; d_call: NA; cdr3_nt: TGTGCCAGCAGCTTGGAGGCTAGCTCAGAGACCCAGTACTTC; cdr3_aa: CASSLEASSETQYF
clone_size: NA; j_call: TRBJ1-4; v_call: TRBV11-3; d_call: TRBD1; cdr3_nt: TGTGCCAGCAGCCCAGATCTGGGACAGGGAGGTGAAAAACTGTTTTTT; cdr3_aa: CASSPDLGQGGEKLFF
clone_size: many; j_call: TRBJ2-5; v_call: TRBV2; d_call: TRBD1; cdr3_nt: TGTGCCAGCAGTGAAGGTGGACCCGGGACAGGACAAGAGACCCAGTACTTC; cdr3_aa: CASSEGGPGTGQETQYF
clone_size: many; j_call: TRBJ1-5; v_call: TRBV30; d_call: NA; cdr3_nt: TGTGCCTGGAGTGTGTTAAGTAGTCAGCCCCAGCATTTT; cdr3_aa: CAWSVLSSQPQHF
clone_size: many; j_call: TRBJ1-1; v_call: TRBV20-1; d_call: NA; cdr3_nt: TGCAGTGCTAGATCAGGGCGGGGAACTGAAGCTTTCTTT; cdr3_aa: CSARSGRGTEAFF
clone_size: many; j_call: TRBJ1-5; v_call: TRBV7-9; d_call: TRBD1; cdr3_nt: TGTGCCAGCCAGCGGGGACAGGGCTTACAGCCCCAGCATTTT; cdr3_aa: CASQRGQGLQPQHF
clone_size: many; j_call: TRBJ2-3; v_call: TRBV20-1; d_call: TRBD2; cdr3_nt: TGCAGTGCTATAGCCCCTAGCGGGAGCACAGATACGCAGTATTTT; cdr3_aa: CSAIAPSGSTDTQYF
clone_size: many; j_call: TRBJ2-1; v_call: TRBV3-1; d_call: TRBD2; cdr3_nt: TGTGCCAGCAGTCGAAAGGCCTCGGGGGGCAATGAGCAGTTCTTC; cdr3_aa: CASSRKASGGNEQFF
clone_size: medium-sized; j_call: TRBJ2-2; v_call: TRBV12-3/TRBV12-4; d_call: TRBD1; cdr3_nt: TGTGCCAGCAGCCCGTGGACAGGGGGAACGAACACCGGGGAGCTGTTTTTT; cdr3_aa: CASSPWTGGTNTGELFF
clone_size: NA; j_call: TRBJ2-2; v_call: TRBV12-3/TRBV12-4; d_call: TRBD2; cdr3_nt: TGTGCCAGCAGTTTGGCTAGCGGGAGGTCGAACACCGGGGAGCTGTTTTTT; cdr3_aa: CASSLASGRSNTGELFF
clone_size: NA; j_call: TRBJ2-7; v_call: TRBV11-1; d_call: TRBD2; cdr3_nt: TGTGCCAGCAGCTTCCCACGGGGGGGAAGGAATGTGCAGTACTTC; cdr3_aa: CASSFPRGGRNVQYF
clone_size: NA; j_call: TRBJ2-7; v_call: TRBV5-1; d_call: NA; cdr3_nt: TGCGCCAGCCGGGGGAACTCCGACGAGCAGTACTTC; cdr3_aa: CASRGNSDEQYF
clone_size: few; j_call: TRBJ2-7; v_call: TRBV6-1; d_call: NA; cdr3_nt: TGTGCCAGCAGTGCCCCGGGGGCGCACGAGCAGTACTTC; cdr3_aa: CASSAPGAHEQYF
clone_size: NA; j_call: TRBJ2-2; v_call: TRBV7-9; d_call: NA; cdr3_nt: TGTGCCAGGAGCCAACAAAACACCGGGGAGCTGTTTTTT; cdr3_aa: CARSQQNTGELFF
clone_size: NA; j_call: TRBJ1-2; v_call: TRBV28; d_call: NA; cdr3_nt: TGTGCCAGCAGTACTCACAGCTATGGCTACACCTTC; cdr3_aa: CASSTHSYGYTF
clone_size: many; j_call: TRBJ1-2; v_call: TRBV12-3/TRBV12-4; d_call: TRBD1; cdr3_nt: TGTGCCAGCAGTCCGGGACAGACCTATGGCTACACCTTC; cdr3_aa: CASSPGQTYGYTF
clone_size: many; j_call: TRBJ2-7; v_call: TRBV4-1; d_call: NA; cdr3_nt: TGCGCCAGCAGCCAAGGGTCGAGTTGGCAGTCCTACGAGCAGTACTTC; cdr3_aa: CASSQGSSWQSYEQYF
clone_size: many; j_call: TRBJ2-5; v_call: TRBV27; d_call: NA; cdr3_nt: TGTGCCAGCAGTCCCTGGGAGACCCAGTACTTC; cdr3_aa: CASSPWETQYF
clone_size: medium-sized; j_call: TRBJ2-7; v_call: TRBV27; d_call: TRBD1; cdr3_nt: TGTGCCAGCAGTTTAAACCCGGGACAGCGTTACGAGCAGTACTTC; cdr3_aa: CASSLNPGQRYEQYF
clone_size: NA; j_call: TRBJ2-5; v_call: TRBV18; d_call: TRBD2; cdr3_nt: TGTGCCAGCTCACCCAAGACTAGCGTCGAAGAGACCCAGTACTTC; cdr3_aa: CASSPKTSVEETQYF
clone_size: many; j_call: TRBJ1-1; v_call: TRBV19; d_call: NA; cdr3_nt: TGTGCCAGTAGTATAGCCACAGGATCAGCTGAAGCTTTCTTT; cdr3_aa: CASSIATGSAEAFF
clone_size: many; j_call: TRBJ2-2; v_call: TRBV24-1; d_call: TRBD1; cdr3_nt: TGTGCCACCAGTGACGCCGGTACAGGGGTAACCGGGGAGCTGTTTTTT; cdr3_aa: CATSDAGTGVTGELFF
clone_size: many; j_call: TRBJ1-1; v_call: TRBV5-1; d_call: NA; cdr3_nt: TGCGCCAGCAGACGGGTCCATCACGAAAGCCCTGAAGCTTTCTTT; cdr3_aa: CASRRVHHESPEAFF
clone_size: many; j_call: TRBJ2-3; v_call: TRBV6-5; d_call: NA; cdr3_nt: TGTGCCAGCAGTTACTCTTCCCAGGGAGTCCCAGATACGCAGTATTTT; cdr3_aa: CASSYSSQGVPDTQYF
clone_size: few; j_call: TRBJ2-7; v_call: TRBV6-5; d_call: NA; cdr3_nt: TGTGCCAGCAGTTACTCACAGCAGTCCTACGAGCAGTACTTC; cdr3_aa: CASSYSQQSYEQYF
clone_size: many; j_call: TRBJ2-5; v_call: TRBV27; d_call: NA; cdr3_nt: TGTGCCAGCAGTTCCTTACAAGGTGAAGAGACCCAGTACTTC; cdr3_aa: CASSSLQGEETQYF
clone_size: few; j_call: TRBJ1-2; v_call: TRBV6-5; d_call: NA; cdr3_nt: TGTGCCGGCAGTTACTCACTAAGGTCCTATGGCCACACCTTC; cdr3_aa: CAGSYSLRSYGHTF
clone_size: medium-sized; j_call: TRBJ1-1; v_call: TRBV12-3/TRBV12-4; d_call: TRBD1; cdr3_nt: TGTGCCAGCACCCGACAGGGCGAGAACACTGAAGCTTTCTTT; cdr3_aa: CASTRQGENTEAFF
clone_size: NA; j_call: TRBJ2-1; v_call: TRBV12-3/TRBV12-4; d_call: NA; cdr3_nt: TGTGCCAGCAGTTTAGGATTGGGAGGGGGTGAGCAGTTCTTC; cdr3_aa: CASSLGLGGGEQFF
clone_size: few; j_call: TRBJ2-1; v_call: TRBV6-5; d_call: NA; cdr3_nt: TGTGCCAGCAGTTATGATAGCGGATCCTACAATGAGCAGTTCTTC; cdr3_aa: CASSYDSGSYNEQFF
clone_size: NA; j_call: TRBJ2-1; v_call: TRBV20-1; d_call: NA; cdr3_nt: TGCAGTGCTAGATACCCTTTATTTGAGCAGTTCTTC; cdr3_aa: CSARYPLFEQFF
clone_size: medium-sized; j_call: TRBJ1-1; v_call: TRBV28; d_call: NA; cdr3_nt: TGTGCCAGCAGCTGGCATTCGGTCCCAGAAGCTTTCTTT; cdr3_aa: CASSWHSVPEAFF
clone_size: NA; j_call: TRBJ1-5; v_call: TRBV7-2; d_call: NA; cdr3_nt: TGTGCCAACAGCCGCAACAGGCAGACGCCCCAGCATTTT; cdr3_aa: CANSRNRQTPQHF
clone_size: NA; j_call: TRBJ1-3; v_call: TRBV13; d_call: NA; cdr3_nt: TGTGCCAGCAGGCAGCCTCTCTCTGGAAACACCATATATTTT; cdr3_aa: CASRQPLSGNTIYF
clone_size: medium-sized; j_call: TRBJ1-1; v_call: TRBV20-1; d_call: NA; cdr3_nt: TGCAGTGCTAGAGACCCTTCGGGCGGAAACACTGAAGCTTTCTTT; cdr3_aa: CSARDPSGGNTEAFF
clone_size: many; j_call: TRBJ2-3; v_call: TRBV29-1; d_call: NA; cdr3_nt: TGCAGCGGAATAACGTGGAGCACAGATACGCAGTATTTT; cdr3_aa: CSGITWSTDTQYF
clone_size: many; j_call: TRBJ1-6; v_call: TRBV6-1; d_call: NA; cdr3_nt: TGTGCCACCCGAAGGGGGGTGGAAAATTCACCCCTCCACTTT; cdr3_aa: CATRRGVENSPLHF
clone_size: many; j_call: TRBJ1-6; v_call: TRBV30; d_call: NA; cdr3_nt: TGTGCCTGGAGTGAAACATTTCTATCACCCCTCCACTTT; cdr3_aa: CAWSETFLSPLHF
clone_size: many; j_call: TRBJ1-4; v_call: TRBV28; d_call: NA; cdr3_nt: TGTGCCAGCAGCCTAGGGCAGGGAGCTAATGAAAAACTGTTTTTT; cdr3_aa: CASSLGQGANEKLFF
clone_size: many; j_call: TRBJ1-4; v_call: TRBV5-6; d_call: NA; cdr3_nt: TGTGCCAGCAGCTTGTTCCGGGAAACCCACGTCTCGAGTGAAAAACTGTTTTTT; cdr3_aa: CASSLFRETHVSSEKLFF
clone_size: medium-sized; j_call: TRBJ2-1; v_call: TRBV9; d_call: NA; cdr3_nt: TGTGCCAGCAGCGTAGGGGGGAAGGGTGAGCAGTTCTTC; cdr3_aa: CASSVGGKGEQFF